This TCR beta chain was identified in a study of blood T cell repertoires in COVID-19. Study overall: Some COVID-19 samples were acute and others convalescent; all came from the United States, Italy and Spain. PBMCs, B-cell-depleted T cells, or T cells provided the cDNA or gDNA that made up the material.

Methods used by the authors: By means of reference gene primer amplification, nucleated cell counts were estimated. The data were produced by immunoSEQ multiplex PCR, yet TCRdb's version contains in-frame clones alone and is incomplete. D and trimming were read from the DNA, whereas the V and J calls and clone size are those reported in that table. This sample carries around 140,000 clones, 70% to 85% of them seen once, and the ten largest clones take roughly a sixth. Germline-derived CDR1 and CDR2 are GTSNPN and SVGIG (reference sequence). CDR3 size: 14 residues. J lost 8 bases, V lost 1 base, and 10 bases had no gene match.

This receptor was obtained from a woman older than 75 with acute or convalescent COVID-19. Sequencing was performed on peripheral blood. This chain links TRBV30 with TRBJ1-2; 7 nucleotides align to TRBD1. CDR3 sequence: CAWSGQGDLVGYTF. The CDR3 DNA reads TGTGCCTGGAGTGGACAGGGCGACCTGGTGGGCTACACCTTC. The whole variable domain, remainder taken from reference TRBV30 and TRBJ1-2, is SQTIHQWPATLVQPVGSPLSLECTVEGTSNPNLYWYRQAAGRGLQLLFYSVGIGQISSEVPQNLSASRPQDRQFILSSKKLLLSDSGFYLCAWSGQGDLVGYTFGSGTRLTVV.